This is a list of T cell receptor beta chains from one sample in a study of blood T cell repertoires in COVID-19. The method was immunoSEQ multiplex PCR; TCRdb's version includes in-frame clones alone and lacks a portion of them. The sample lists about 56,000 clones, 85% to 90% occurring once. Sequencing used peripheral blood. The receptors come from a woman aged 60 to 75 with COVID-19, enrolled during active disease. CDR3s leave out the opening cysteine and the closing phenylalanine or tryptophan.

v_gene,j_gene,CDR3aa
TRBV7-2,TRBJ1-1,ASSRALAGGTEAF
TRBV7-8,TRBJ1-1,ASSLVLGDAEAF
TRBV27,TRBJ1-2,ASRPSGQGEPNYGYT
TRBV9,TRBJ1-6,ASSGQVFNSPLH
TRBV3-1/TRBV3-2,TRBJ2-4,ASSRSLAGENIQY
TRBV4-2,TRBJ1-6,ASSQDDTGNNSPLH
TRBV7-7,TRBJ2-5,ASSPTGVKETQY
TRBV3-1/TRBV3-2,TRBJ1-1,ASSQDLSVGGTEAF
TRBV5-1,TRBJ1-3,ASMLEGSGNTIY
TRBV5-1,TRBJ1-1,ASSLQAGGMNTEAF
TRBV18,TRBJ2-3,ASSRSYVVTDTQY
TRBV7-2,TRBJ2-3,ASSSRDTQY
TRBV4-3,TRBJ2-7,ASSQELAGGREQY
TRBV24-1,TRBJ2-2,ATSDADRANTGELF
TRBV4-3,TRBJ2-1,ASSILAGPNEQF
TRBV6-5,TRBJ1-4,ASSPDRGGEKLF
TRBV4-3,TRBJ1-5,ASSQDRAGGQPQH